Presented here are 2 T cell receptor beta chains from one specimen sequenced in a study of T cell responses to AZD1222 COVID-19 vaccine. TCRdb's copy holds only in-frame clones and misses some; the assay was immunoSEQ multiplex PCR. This sample carries around 200,000 clones, 88% of them seen once, and the ten largest clones take 0.49%. The sequences come from peripheral blood, collected on day 0 of AZD1222 vaccination. The source is an adult in good health.

This chain joins TRBV29-1 and TRBJ2-2; 7 bases map to TRBD2. The CDR3 spans 13 residues. Losses at the gene ends were 6 bases for V and 6 bases for J; bases not matched to a gene: 7. CDR1 and CDR2 from the germline V gene are SQVTM and ANQGSEA. For the CDR3, the DNA is TGCAGCGTGCGGCTAGCGGTTCCCGGGGAGCTGTTTTTT. The encoded protein is CSVRLAVPGELFF.

The count of this clone is one. V usage is TRBV10-3 and J usage is TRBJ1-1; 7 positions match TRBD1. CDR3 length equals 12 residues. The junction had 12 bases not matched to a gene; V was cut back by 11 bases and J by 9 bases. CDR1 is ENHRY and CDR2 is SYGVKD in the germline V gene. CDR3 DNA: TGTGCCGCGCGGGACAGTCGACTCCAAGCTTTCTTT. Translation gives CAARDSRLQAFF.